This TCR beta chain was recovered during a study of T cell responses to AZD1222 COVID-19 vaccine. Study context: Pooled together were second doses at about 4 or about 12 weeks.

As for this clone: Its matching antigen is unknown.

Germline V lookup: CDR1 MNHEY, CDR2 SMNVEV (reference sequence). V was clipped by 6 bases and J by 5 bases, with 17 bases between them. The CDR3 spans 14 residues. Clones were read by immunoSEQ multiplex PCR, and TCRdb kept only the in-frame ones, dropping some. The table shows roughly 100,000 clones, with 80% to 95% occurring only once. Study findings and constraints: The study identified only five to seven AZD1222 recipients as seropositive at baseline. Spike as a whole was targeted by vaccine-associated CD4 TCRs, dominant at 160-218 and 743-854.

The clonotype originates from an adult in good health. The sample in question was peripheral blood, obtained on day 0 of AZD1222 vaccination. This sequence joins TRBV27 and TRBJ2-7; TRBD1 is a possible D gene (7 bases). The CDR3 DNA reads as TGTGCCAGCAGAGCAGGGGGGCAATTGAACGAGCAGTACTTC. Translation gives CASRAGGQLNEQYF.